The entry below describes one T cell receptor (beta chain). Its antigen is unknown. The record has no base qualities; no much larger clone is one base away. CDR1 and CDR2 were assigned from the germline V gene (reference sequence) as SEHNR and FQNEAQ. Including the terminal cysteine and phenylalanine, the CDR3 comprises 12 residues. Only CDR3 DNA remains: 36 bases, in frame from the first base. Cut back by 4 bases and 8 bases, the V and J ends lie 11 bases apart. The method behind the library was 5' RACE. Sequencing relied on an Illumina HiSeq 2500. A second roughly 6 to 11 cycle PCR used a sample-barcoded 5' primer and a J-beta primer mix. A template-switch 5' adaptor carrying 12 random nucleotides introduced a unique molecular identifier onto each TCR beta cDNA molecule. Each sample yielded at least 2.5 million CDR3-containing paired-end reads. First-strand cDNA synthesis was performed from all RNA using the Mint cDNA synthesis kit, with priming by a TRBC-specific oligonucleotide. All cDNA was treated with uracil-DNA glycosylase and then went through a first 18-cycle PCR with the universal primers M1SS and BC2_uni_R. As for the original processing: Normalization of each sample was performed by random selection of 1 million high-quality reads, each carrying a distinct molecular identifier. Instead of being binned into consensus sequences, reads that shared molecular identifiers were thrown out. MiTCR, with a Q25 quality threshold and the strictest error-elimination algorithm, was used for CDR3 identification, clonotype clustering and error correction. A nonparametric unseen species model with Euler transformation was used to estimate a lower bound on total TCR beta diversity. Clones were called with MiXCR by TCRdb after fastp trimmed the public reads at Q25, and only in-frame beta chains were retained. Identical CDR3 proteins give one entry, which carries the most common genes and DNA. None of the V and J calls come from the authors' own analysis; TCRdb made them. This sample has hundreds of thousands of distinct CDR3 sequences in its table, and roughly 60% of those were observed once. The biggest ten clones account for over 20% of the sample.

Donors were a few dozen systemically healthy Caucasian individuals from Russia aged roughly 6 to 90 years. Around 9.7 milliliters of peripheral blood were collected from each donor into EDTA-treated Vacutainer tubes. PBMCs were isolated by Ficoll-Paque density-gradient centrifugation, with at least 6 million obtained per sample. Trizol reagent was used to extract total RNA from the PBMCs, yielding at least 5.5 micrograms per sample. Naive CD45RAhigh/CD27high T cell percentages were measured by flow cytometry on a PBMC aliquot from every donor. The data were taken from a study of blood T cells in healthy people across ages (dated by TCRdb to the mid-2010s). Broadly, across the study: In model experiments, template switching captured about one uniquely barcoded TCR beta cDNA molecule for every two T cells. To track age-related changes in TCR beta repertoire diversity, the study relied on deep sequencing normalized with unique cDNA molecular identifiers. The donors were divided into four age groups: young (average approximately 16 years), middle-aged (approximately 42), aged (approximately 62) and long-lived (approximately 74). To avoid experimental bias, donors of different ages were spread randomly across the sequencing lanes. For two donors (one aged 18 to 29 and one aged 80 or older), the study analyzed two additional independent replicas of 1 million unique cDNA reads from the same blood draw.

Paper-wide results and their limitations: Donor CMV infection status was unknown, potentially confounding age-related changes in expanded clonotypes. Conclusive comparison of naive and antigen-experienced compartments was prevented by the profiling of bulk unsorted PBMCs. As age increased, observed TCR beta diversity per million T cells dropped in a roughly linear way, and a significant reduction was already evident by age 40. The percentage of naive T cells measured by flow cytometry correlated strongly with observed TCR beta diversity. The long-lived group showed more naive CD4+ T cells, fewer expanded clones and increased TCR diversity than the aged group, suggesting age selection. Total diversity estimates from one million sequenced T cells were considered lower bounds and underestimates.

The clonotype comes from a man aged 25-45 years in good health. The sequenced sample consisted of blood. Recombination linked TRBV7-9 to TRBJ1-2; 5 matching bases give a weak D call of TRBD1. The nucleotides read TGTGCCAGCAGCTACCAGGGAAGCGGCTACACCTTC. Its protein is CASSYQGSGYTF.